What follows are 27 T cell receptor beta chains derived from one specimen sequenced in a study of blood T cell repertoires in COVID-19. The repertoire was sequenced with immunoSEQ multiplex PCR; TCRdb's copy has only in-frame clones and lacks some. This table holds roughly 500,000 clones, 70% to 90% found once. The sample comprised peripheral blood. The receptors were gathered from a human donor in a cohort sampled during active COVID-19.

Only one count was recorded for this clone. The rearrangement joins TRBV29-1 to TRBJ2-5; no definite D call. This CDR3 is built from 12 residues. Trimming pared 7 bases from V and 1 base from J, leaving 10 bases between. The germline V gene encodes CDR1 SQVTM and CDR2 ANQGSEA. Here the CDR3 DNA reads TGCAGCGGAAGACTTTCCCAAGAGACCCAGTACTTC. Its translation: CSGRLSQETQYF.

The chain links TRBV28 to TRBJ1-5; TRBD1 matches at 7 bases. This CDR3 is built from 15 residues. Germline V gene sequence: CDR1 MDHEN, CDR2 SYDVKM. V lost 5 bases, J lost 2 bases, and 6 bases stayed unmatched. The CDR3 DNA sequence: TGTGCCAGCAGTCAATGGACAGGTGGCAATCAGCCCCAGCATTTT. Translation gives CASSQWTGGNQPQHF.

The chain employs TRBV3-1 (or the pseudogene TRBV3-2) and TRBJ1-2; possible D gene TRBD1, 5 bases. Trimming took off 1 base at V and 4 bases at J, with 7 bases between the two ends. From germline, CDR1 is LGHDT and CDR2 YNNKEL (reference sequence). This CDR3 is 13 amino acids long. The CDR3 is CASSQATAYGYTF. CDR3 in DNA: TGTGCCAGCAGCCAAGCGACAGCCTATGGCTACACCTTC.

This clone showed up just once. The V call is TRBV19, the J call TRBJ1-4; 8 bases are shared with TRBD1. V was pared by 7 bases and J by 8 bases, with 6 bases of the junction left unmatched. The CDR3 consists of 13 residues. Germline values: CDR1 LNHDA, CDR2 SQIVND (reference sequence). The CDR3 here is CASTLTGVEKLFF. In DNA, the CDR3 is TGTGCCAGTACCTTGACAGGGGTCGAAAAACTGTTTTTT.

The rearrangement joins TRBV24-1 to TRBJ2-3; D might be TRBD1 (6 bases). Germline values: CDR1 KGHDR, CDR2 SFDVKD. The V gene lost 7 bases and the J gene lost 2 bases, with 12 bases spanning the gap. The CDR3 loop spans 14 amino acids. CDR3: CATRGAGPTDTQYF. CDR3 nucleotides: TGTGCCACCAGGGGGGCCGGACCCACAGATACGCAGTATTTT.

The CDR3: CASSNQGTSISPLHF. As DNA, the CDR3 is TGTGCCAGTAGTAACCAAGGGACATCCATATCACCCCTCCACTTT. The rearrangement uses TRBV19 and TRBJ1-6; tentatively, D is TRBD1 (6 bases). Germline V gene lookup returns CDR1 LNHDA and CDR2 SQIVND (reference sequence). Deletions cut 4 bases from V and 10 bases from J, with 17 bases between. The CDR3 length is 15 residues.

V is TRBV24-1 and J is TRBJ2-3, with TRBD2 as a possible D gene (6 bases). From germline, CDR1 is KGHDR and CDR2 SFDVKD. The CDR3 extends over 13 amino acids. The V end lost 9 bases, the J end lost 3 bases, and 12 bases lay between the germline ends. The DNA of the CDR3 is TGTGCCACCGAACAGCGGGCTACAGATACGCAGTATTTT. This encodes CATEQRATDTQYF.

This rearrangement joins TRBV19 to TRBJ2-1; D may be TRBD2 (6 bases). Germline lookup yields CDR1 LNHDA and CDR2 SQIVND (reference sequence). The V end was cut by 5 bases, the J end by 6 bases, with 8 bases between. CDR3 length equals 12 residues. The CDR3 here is CASSGGTNEQFF. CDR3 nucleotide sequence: TGTGCCAGTAGTGGCGGGACCAATGAGCAGTTCTTC.

The CDR3 coding sequence is TGTGCCAGCCAGACCGGAAGGAGGAATGAGCAGTTCTTC. It specifies CASQTGRRNEQFF. This rearrangement joins TRBV19 to TRBJ2-1, with a possible D match to TRBD2 (5 bases). Trimming left V 9 bases short and J 7 bases short, with 16 bases between. The CDR3 contains 13 residues. Germline CDR1 LNHDA, CDR2 SQIVND (reference sequence).

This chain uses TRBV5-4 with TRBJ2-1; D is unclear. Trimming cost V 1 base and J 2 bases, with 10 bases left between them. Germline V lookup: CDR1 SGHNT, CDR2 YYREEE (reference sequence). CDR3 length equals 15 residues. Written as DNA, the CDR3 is TGTGCCAGCAGCTTGACGAGTGGTCCCTACAATGAGCAGTTCTTC. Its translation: CASSLTSGPYNEQFF.

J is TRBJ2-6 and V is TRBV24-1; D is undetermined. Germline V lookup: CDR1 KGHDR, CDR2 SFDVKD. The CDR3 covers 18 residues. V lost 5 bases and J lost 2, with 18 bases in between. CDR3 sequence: CATSGPNTLGPGANVLTF. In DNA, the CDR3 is TGTGCCACCAGTGGCCCGAATACCCTGGGCCCTGGGGCCAACGTCCTGACTTTC.

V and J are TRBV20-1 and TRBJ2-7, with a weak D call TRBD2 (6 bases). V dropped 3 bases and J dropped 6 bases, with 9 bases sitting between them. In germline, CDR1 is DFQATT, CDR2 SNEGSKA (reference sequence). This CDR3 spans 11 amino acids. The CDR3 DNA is TGCAGTGCTAGGAGGGACTCCGAGCAGTACTTC. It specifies CSARRDSEQYF.

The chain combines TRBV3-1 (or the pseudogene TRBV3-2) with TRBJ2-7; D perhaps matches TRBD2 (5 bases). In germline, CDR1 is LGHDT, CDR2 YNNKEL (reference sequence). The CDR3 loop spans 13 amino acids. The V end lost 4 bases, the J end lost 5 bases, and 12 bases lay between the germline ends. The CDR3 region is CASSPTAANEQYF. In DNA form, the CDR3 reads TGTGCCAGCAGCCCTACAGCGGCAAACGAGCAGTACTTC.

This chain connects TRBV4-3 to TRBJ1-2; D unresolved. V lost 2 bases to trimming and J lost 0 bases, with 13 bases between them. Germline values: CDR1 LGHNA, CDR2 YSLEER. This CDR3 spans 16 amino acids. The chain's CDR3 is CASSQSQRLANYGYTF. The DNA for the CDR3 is TGCGCCAGCAGCCAAAGTCAGAGGCTCGCTAACTATGGCTACACCTTC.

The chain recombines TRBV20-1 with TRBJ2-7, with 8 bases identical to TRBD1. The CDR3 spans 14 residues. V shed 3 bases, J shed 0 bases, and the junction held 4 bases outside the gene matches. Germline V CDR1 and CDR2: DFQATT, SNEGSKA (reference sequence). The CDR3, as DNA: TGCAGTGCTAGTGGGGACAGGCGCTCCTACGAGCAGTACTTC. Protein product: CSASGDRRSYEQYF.

CDR3 bases: TGTGCCAGCAAACCCCTAACACAGCAACTCTATGGCTACACCTTC. Its translation: CASKPLTQQLYGYTF. The chain joins TRBV6-5 to TRBJ1-2; D is unresolved. The CDR3 is 15 amino acids. Trimming shortened V by 7 bases and J by 4 bases, and 19 bases separated the two germline ends. Per the germline V gene, CDR1 is MNHEY and CDR2 is SVGAGI.

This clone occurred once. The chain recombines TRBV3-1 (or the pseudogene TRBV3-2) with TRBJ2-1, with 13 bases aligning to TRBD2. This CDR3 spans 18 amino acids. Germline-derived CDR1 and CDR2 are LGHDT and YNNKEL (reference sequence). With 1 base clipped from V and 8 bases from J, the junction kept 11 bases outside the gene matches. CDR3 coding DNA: TGTGCCAGCAGCCAAGTATTCAGGACTAGCGGGAGCGGCGATGAGCAGTTCTTC. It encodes CASSQVFRTSGSGDEQFF.

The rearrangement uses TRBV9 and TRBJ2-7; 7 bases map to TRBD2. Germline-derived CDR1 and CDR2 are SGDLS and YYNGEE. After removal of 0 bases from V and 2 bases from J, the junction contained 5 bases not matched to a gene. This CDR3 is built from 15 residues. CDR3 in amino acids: CASSVEASGAYEQYF. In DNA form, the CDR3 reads TGTGCCAGCAGCGTAGAGGCTAGCGGAGCCTACGAGCAGTACTTC. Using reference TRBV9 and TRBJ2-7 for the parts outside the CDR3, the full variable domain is DSGVTQTPKHLITATGQRVTLRCSPRSGDLSVYWYQQSLDQGLQFLIQYYNGEERAKGNILERFSAQQFPDLHSELNLSSLELGDSALYFCASSVEASGAYEQYFGPGTRLTVT.

The CDR3 nucleotides read TGTGCCAGCAAATCTCAGGGAAATACGCAGTATTTT. This encodes CASKSQGNTQYF. V gene TRBV28 combines with J gene TRBJ2-3; D possibly corresponds to TRBD1 (5 bases). Trimming shortened V by 7 bases and J by 7 bases, and 12 bases separated the two germline ends. This CDR3 has 12 amino acids. Germline V gene lookup returns CDR1 MDHEN and CDR2 SYDVKM. Full variable domain (missing parts from reference TRBV28 and TRBJ2-3): DVKVTQSSRYLVKRTGEKVFLECVQDMDHENMFWYRQDPGLGLRLIYFSYDVKMKEKGDIPEGYSVSREKKERFSLILESASTNQTSMYLCASKSQGNTQYFGPGTRLTVL.

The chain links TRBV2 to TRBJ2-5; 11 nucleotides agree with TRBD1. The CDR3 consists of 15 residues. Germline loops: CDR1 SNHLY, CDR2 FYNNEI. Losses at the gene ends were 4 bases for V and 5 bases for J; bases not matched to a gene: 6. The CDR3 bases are TGTGCCAGCAGTGGGGACAGGGGGGTGGCGGAGACCCAGTACTTC. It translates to CASSGDRGVAETQYF.

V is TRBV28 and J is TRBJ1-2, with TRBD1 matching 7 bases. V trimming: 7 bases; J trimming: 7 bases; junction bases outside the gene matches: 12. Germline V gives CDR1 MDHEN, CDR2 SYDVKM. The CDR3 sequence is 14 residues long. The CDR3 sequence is CASTLDRVWGGYTF. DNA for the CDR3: TGTGCCAGCACCCTTGACAGGGTTTGGGGTGGCTACACCTTC.

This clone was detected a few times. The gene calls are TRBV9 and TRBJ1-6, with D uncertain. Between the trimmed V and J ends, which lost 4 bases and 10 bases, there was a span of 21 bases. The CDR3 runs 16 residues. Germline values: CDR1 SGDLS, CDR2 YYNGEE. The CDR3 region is CASSPSGGLESSPLHF. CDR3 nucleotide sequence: TGTGCCAGCAGCCCCAGCGGAGGGTTGGAGTCCTCACCCCTCCACTTT. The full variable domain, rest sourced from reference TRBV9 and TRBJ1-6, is DSGVTQTPKHLITATGQRVTLRCSPRSGDLSVYWYQQSLDQGLQFLIQYYNGEERAKGNILERFSAQQFPDLHSELNLSSLELGDSALYFCASSPSGGLESSPLHFGNGTRLTVT.

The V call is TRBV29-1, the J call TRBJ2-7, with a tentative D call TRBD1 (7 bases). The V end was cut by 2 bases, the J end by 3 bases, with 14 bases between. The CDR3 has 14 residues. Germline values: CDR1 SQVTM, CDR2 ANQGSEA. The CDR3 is CSVESGQGGYEQYF. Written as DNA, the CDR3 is TGCAGCGTTGAATCCGGCCAGGGGGGCTACGAGCAGTACTTC.

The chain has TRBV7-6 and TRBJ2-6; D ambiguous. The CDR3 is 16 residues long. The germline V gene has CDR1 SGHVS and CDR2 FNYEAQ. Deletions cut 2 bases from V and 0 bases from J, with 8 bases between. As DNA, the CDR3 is TGTGCCAGCAGCTTAAATACAGCCTCTGGGGCCAACGTCCTGACTTTC. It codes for CASSLNTASGANVLTF. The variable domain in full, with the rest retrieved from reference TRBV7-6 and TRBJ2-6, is GAGVSQSPRYKVTKRGQDVALRCDPISGHVSLYWYRQALGQGPEFLTYFNYEAQQDKSGLPNDRFSAERPEGSISTLTIQRTEQRDSAMYRCASSLNTASGANVLTFGAGSRLTVL.

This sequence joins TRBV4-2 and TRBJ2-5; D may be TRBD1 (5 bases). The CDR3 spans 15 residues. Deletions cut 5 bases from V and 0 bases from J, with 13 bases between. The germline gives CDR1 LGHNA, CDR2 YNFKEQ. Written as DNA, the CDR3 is TGTGCCAGCAGCAAACGCCTCAGGGACCAAGAGACCCAGTACTTC. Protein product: CASSKRLRDQETQYF.

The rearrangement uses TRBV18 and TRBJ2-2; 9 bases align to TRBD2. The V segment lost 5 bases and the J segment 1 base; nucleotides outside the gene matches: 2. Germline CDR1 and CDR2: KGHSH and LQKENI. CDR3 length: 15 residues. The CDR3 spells CASSRLAVNTGELFF. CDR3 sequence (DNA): TGTGCCAGCTCAAGACTAGCGGTGAACACCGGGGAGCTGTTTTTT.

CDR3 sequence: CAWSVFSTGNEQFF. The CDR3 DNA reads TGTGCCTGGAGTGTCTTTTCAACAGGCAATGAGCAGTTCTTC. The rearrangement links TRBV30 to TRBJ2-1, with a possible D match to TRBD1 (5 bases). This CDR3 contains 14 residues. Germline V gives CDR1 GTSNPN, CDR2 SVGIG (reference sequence). V shed 0 bases and J shed 6 bases, with 12 bases lying between them.